A selection of T cell receptor beta chains follows, all from one sample in a study of blood T cells in healthy people across ages. One entry per CDR3 protein, called by TCRdb with MiXCR from the 5' RACE reads. The data hold some 1,800,000 distinct CDR3 sequences, with roughly 43% observed a single time. Specimen: blood. The receptors originated from a human donor in good health. Both conserved end residues are part of each CDR3. Fields, in order: CDR3 length, clone size, J gene, V gene, D gene, CDR3 DNA, CDR3 protein. The D gene is left open where the match is weak. Clone size is stated in some rows and not others, as once, few, many or a class when expanded.

16,.,TRBJ2-3,TRBV7-2,TRBD1,TGTGTCAGCAGCTTAGTCCGGGACAGGGAGGGAGATACGCAGTATTTT,CVSSLVRDREGDTQYF
13,few,TRBJ2-1,TRBV20-1,.,TGCAGTTCACTAGCACGGAGAGTAAATGAGCAGTTCTTC,CSSLARRVNEQFF
15,.,TRBJ2-1,TRBV7-2,.,TGTGCCAGCAGCCCGCAGGAACTCTCCTACAATGAGCAGTTCTTC,CASSPQELSYNEQFF
14,few,TRBJ2-1,TRBV25-1,.,TGTGCCAGCAGTCGCGGGGGACAGAACAATGAGCAGTTCTTC,CASSRGGQNNEQFF
16,.,TRBJ1-5,TRBV6-2/TRBV6-3,TRBD1,TGTGCCAGCAGTACGGAACAGGGGGCGACCAATCAGCCCCAGCATTTT,CASSTEQGATNQPQHF
16,few,TRBJ2-7,TRBV7-2,.,TGTGCCAGCAGCTTAGGACGACACCTCCTCTCCTACGAGCAGTACTTC,CASSLGRHLLSYEQYF
12,few,TRBJ2-7,TRBV27,TRBD2,TGTGCCAGCAGTCCTAGCGGCCACGAGCAGTACTTC,CASSPSGHEQYF
16,.,TRBJ1-1,TRBV24-1,TRBD1,TGTGCCACCAGTGATACCGAGCCCGGGACAGACGGTGGAGCTTTCTTT,CATSDTEPGTDGGAFF
14,.,TRBJ1-1,TRBV2,.,TGTGCCAGCAGGGAGATAGGACAGAACACTGAAGCTTTCTTT,CASREIGQNTEAFF
16,few,TRBJ2-1,TRBV3-1,.,TGTGCCAGCAGCCATTCCGGATCCCGCTCCTACAATGAGCAGTTCTTC,CASSHSGSRSYNEQFF
14,.,TRBJ1-6,TRBV7-6,.,TGTGCCAGCAGCTTAGAGTTGTATAATTCACCCCTCCACTTT,CASSLELYNSPLHF
15,few,TRBJ2-7,TRBV24-1,.,TGTGCCACCAGTGACCTATCCCAGCAGGGGGGACGGCAGTACTTC,CATSDLSQQGGRQYF
15,.,TRBJ1-4,TRBV7-9,.,TGTGCCAGCAGCCGCCAGGGACATTCCAATGAAAAACTGTTTTTT,CASSRQGHSNEKLFF
14,few,TRBJ1-2,TRBV15,.,TGTGCCACCAGCAGAGATAGAAGACCGACTGGCTACACCTTC,CATSRDRRPTGYTF
16,.,TRBJ1-2,TRBV4-3,TRBD1,TGCGCCAGCAGCCAAGATCTCGGTACAGGGGGCTATGGCTACACCTTC,CASSQDLGTGGYGYTF
13,.,TRBJ2-5,TRBV20-1,.,TGCAGTGCTTCAGGTTGGACCCAAGAGACCCAGTACTTC,CSASGWTQETQYF
16,few,TRBJ1-1,TRBV24-1,TRBD1,TGTGCCACCAGTGATTCCGGACAGGGCATGAACACTGAAGCTTTCTTT,CATSDSGQGMNTEAFF
15,.,TRBJ2-2,TRBV4-1,.,TGCGCCAGCAGTCCCGTCCGGCCGTGGACCGGGGAGCTGTTTTTT,CASSPVRPWTGELFF
12,.,TRBJ2-4,TRBV2,.,TGTGCCAGCACCCTTGGCAAAAACATTCAGTACTTC,CASTLGKNIQYF
15,.,TRBJ2-7,TRBV7-6,TRBD1,TGTGCCAGCAGCTTGACAGGGGGCCAAGGGTACGAGCAGTACTTC,CASSLTGGQGYEQYF
16,many,TRBJ1-2,TRBV7-2,.,TGTGCCAGCACCATCTCCCAGGGTGGGGTTAGCTATGGCTACACCTTC,CASTISQGGVSYGYTF
13,.,TRBJ1-1,TRBV9,TRBD1,TGTGCCAGCAGCGTGACAGGGCGCACTGAAGCTTTCTTT,CASSVTGRTEAFF
17,few,TRBJ2-1,TRBV4-3,.,TGCGCCAGCAGCCAAGATCTCGGGGCTGGTGTCCGAAATGAGCAGTTCTTC,CASSQDLGAGVRNEQFF
18,.,TRBJ1-2,TRBV20-1,.,TGCAGTGCTAGAGATCCCGCAGGAGTCCCTCAAACTAACTATGGCTACACCTTC,CSARDPAGVPQTNYGYTF
15,.,TRBJ2-1,TRBV20-1,TRBD2,TGCAGTGCTAGTATGGGACTAGAGAAATACAATGAGCAGTTCTTC,CSASMGLEKYNEQFF
15,.,TRBJ1-2,TRBV5-4,.,TGTGCCAGCAGCCCGGGGGGGCCGCTGGACTATGGCTACACCTTC,CASSPGGPLDYGYTF
14,.,TRBJ1-5,TRBV20-1,TRBD1,TGCAGTGCTAGAGTGAGAGGGGGCAGTCAGCCCCAGCATTTT,CSARVRGGSQPQHF
13,few,TRBJ1-4,TRBV20-1,.,TGCAGTGTGCCAGGGTCGACTAATGAAAAACTGTTTTTT,CSVPGSTNEKLFF
12,once,TRBJ1-2,TRBV27,.,TGTGCCAGCAGTACCTCAGGGGATGGCTACACCTTC,CASSTSGDGYTF
17,few,TRBJ1-1,TRBV7-9,.,TGTGCCAGCAGCTTCCTGGGGGGGGCACGACCGAACACTGAAGCTTTCTTT,CASSFLGGARPNTEAFF
13,.,TRBJ2-1,TRBV15,.,TGTGCCACCAGCAGAGGCGTTTTCAATGAGCAGTTCTTC,CATSRGVFNEQFF
13,.,TRBJ1-1,TRBV2,.,TGTGCCAGCATTAAGGAGATGAACACTGAAGCTTTCTTT,CASIKEMNTEAFF
16,once,TRBJ1-1,TRBV2,.,TGTGCCAGCAGTGAATGGCAGGGAACCCCCATCACTGAAGCTTTCTTT,CASSEWQGTPITEAFF
14,.,TRBJ2-1,TRBV12-3/TRBV12-4,.,TGTGCCAGCAGTTTTAACAGTGCCTACAATGAGCAGTTCTTC,CASSFNSAYNEQFF
15,.,TRBJ2-7,TRBV9,TRBD1,TGTGCCAGCAGCGTATCAGGGGGCACTTCCTACGAGCAGTACTTC,CASSVSGGTSYEQYF
18,.,TRBJ2-3,TRBV7-6,TRBD2,TGTGCCAGCAGCCGTAGGACTAGCGGGGGAACTAGCACAGATACGCAGTATTTT,CASSRRTSGGTSTDTQYF
19,.,TRBJ1-6,TRBV4-3,TRBD1,TGCGCCAGCAGCCAAGAGGAACAGGGGCCCGGCTCCTATAATCCACCCCTCCACTTT,CASSQEEQGPGSYNPPLHF
12,.,TRBJ1-2,TRBV12-3/TRBV12-4,.,TGTGCCAGCGGCACGAGCAACTATGGCTACACCTTC,CASGTSNYGYTF
15,few,TRBJ2-1,TRBV20-1,.,TGCAGTGCTAGAGCGCGGGCGTCTTTATACAATGAGCAGTTCTTC,CSARARASLYNEQFF
16,few,TRBJ2-1,TRBV6-2/TRBV6-3,TRBD1,TGTGCGACCCGGGACAGGGCCTCGTTAGGCTACAATGAGCAGTTCTTC,CATRDRASLGYNEQFF
12,.,TRBJ2-4,TRBV10-3,.,TGTGCCATCAGTGAGTGGGACGACATTCAGTACTTC,CAISEWDDIQYF
15,.,TRBJ1-1,TRBV7-9,.,TGTGCCAGCAGCCCCCAAATACCGAGGAACACTGAAGCTTTCTTT,CASSPQIPRNTEAFF